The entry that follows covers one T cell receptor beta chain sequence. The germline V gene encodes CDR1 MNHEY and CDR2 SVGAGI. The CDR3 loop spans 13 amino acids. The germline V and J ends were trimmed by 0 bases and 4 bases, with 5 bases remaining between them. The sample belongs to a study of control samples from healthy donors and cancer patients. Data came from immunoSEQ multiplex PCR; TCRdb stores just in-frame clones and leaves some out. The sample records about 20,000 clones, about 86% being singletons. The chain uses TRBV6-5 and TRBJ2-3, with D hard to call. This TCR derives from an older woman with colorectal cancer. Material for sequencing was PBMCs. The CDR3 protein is CASSYSRADTQYF. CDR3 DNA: TGTGCCAGCAGTTACTCTAGGGCAGATACGCAGTATTTT.